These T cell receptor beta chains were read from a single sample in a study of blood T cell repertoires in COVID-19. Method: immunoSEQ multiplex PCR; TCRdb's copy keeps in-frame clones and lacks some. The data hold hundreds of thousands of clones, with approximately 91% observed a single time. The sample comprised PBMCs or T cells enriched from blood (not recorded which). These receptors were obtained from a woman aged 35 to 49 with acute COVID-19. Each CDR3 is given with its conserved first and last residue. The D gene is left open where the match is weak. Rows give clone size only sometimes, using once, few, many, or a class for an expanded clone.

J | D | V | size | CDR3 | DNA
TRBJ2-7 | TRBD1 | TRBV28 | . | CASSPTGTGRIGEQYF | TGTGCCAGCAGTCCAACCGGGACAGGGAGGATTGGAGAGCAGTACTTC
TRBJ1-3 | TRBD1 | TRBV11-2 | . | CASSYSGTGAGNTIYF | TGTGCCAGCAGCTACTCCGGGACAGGTGCTGGAAACACCATATATTTT
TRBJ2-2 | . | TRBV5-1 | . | CASSLAEGTLAGELFF | TGCGCCAGCAGCTTGGCCGAGGGTACCTTGGCCGGGGAGCTGTTTTTT
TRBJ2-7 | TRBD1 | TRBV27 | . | CASSADRGLEQYF | TGTGCCAGCAGTGCGGACAGGGGGCTAGAGCAGTACTTC
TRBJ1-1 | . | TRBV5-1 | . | CASSPDRVNTEAFF | TGCGCCAGCAGCCCCGACAGAGTCAACACTGAAGCTTTCTTT
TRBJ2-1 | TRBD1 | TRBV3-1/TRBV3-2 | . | CASSHSIKGTGLYNEQFF | TGTGCCAGCAGCCATTCCATCAAGGGGACAGGGCTGTACAATGAGCAGTTCTTC
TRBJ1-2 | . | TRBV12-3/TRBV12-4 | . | CASSLEADYGYTF | TGTGCCAGCAGTTTAGAAGCGGACTATGGCTACACCTTC
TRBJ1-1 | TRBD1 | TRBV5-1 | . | CASSDGTGQYTEAFF | TGCGCCAGCAGCGACGGGACAGGACAGTACACTGAAGCTTTCTTT
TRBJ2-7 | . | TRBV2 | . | CASRQAVYEQYF | TGTGCCAGCCGACAGGCGGTCTACGAGCAGTACTTC
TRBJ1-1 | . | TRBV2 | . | CASSDQMNTEAFF | TGTGCCAGCAGTGATCAAATGAACACTGAAGCTTTCTTT
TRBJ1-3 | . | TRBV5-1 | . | CASSVQGTLHSGNTIYF | TGCGCCAGCAGCGTACAGGGAACACTTCACTCTGGAAACACCATATATTTT
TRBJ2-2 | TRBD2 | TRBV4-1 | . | CASSQDLAGGFANTGELFF | TGCGCCAGCAGCCAAGATCTAGCGGGGGGTTTCGCGAACACCGGGGAGCTGTTTTTT
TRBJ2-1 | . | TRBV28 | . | CASSPNSGGNYNEQFF | TGTGCCAGCAGTCCCAATAGCGGTGGGAACTACAATGAGCAGTTCTTC
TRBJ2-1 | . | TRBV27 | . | CASSLRPRGSYNEQFF | TGTGCCAGCAGTTTAAGGCCCCGGGGCTCCTACAATGAGCAGTTCTTC
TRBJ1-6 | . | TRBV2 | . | CASSEARVNSPLHF | TGTGCCAGCAGTGAAGCCAGGGTTAACTCACCCCTCCACTTT
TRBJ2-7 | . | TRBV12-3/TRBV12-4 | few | CASSFAGDEQYF | TGTGCCAGCAGTTTTGCCGGGGACGAGCAGTACTTC
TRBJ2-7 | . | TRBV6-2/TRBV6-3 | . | CASSYSSRGFGYEQYF | TGTGCCAGCAGTTACTCGAGTAGGGGATTTGGTTACGAGCAGTACTTC
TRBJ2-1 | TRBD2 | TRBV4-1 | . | CASSRGLQAGELYNEQFF | TGCGCCAGCAGCCGAGGCCTACAAGCGGGGGAGCTATACAATGAGCAGTTCTTC
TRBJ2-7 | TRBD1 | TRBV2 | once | CASSEMPGQGAQQYF | TGTGCCAGCAGTGAAATGCCGGGACAGGGGGCGCAGCAGTACTTC
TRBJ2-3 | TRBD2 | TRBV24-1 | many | CATSEPSGGTDTQYF | TGTGCCACCAGTGAGCCTTCCGGGGGGACAGATACGCAGTATTTT
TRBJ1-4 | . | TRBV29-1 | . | CSVGVGGSEKLFF | TGCAGCGTTGGGGTCGGGGGAAGCGAAAAACTGTTTTTT
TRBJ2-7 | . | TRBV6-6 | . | CASSYGDGYEQYF | TGTGCCAGCAGTTACGGAGACGGATACGAGCAGTACTTC
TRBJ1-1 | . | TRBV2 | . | CASIIPGTEAFF | TGTGCCAGCATCATACCCGGCACTGAAGCTTTCTTT
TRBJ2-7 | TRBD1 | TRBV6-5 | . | CASSYSRAERGQEQYF | TGTGCCAGCAGTTACTCGCGGGCGGAGAGGGGGCAAGAGCAGTACTTC
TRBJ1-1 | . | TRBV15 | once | CATSRDLVDTEAFF | TGTGCCACCAGCAGAGATCTAGTGGACACTGAAGCTTTCTTT
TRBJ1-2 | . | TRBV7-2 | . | CASSSQQFVYGYTF | TGTGCCAGCAGCTCTCAACAGTTCGTTTATGGCTACACCTTC
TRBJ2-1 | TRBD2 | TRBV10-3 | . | CAINREQRGGNEQFF | TGTGCCATCAACCGGGAGCAGCGGGGGGGAAATGAGCAGTTCTTC
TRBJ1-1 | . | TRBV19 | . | CASSIFGSTEAFF | TGTGCCAGTAGTATTTTCGGTTCCACTGAAGCTTTCTTT
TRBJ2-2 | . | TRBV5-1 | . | CASSLKGGETGELFF | TGCGCCAGCAGCTTGAAGGGAGGAGAAACCGGGGAGCTGTTTTTT
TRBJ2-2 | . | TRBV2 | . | CASTRRTVGGELFF | TGTGCCAGCACGAGGAGGACTGTTGGCGGGGAGCTGTTTTTT